The 10 T cell receptor beta chains reported below all come from one sample, sequenced in a study of cytomegalovirus exposure and HLA in healthy donors (TCRdb year 2017). The library was prepared using the immunoSEQ multiplex PCR assay. The multiplex PCR relied on a mix of 60 forward primers for TCR Vbeta segments and 13 reverse primers for TCR Jbeta segments. The immuneACCESS repertoire file appears here via TCRdb, limited to in-frame rearrangements. These files lack a portion of the clones; in checked studies, under half of the deficit traces to unresolved V genes, and the cause of the others is not known. A total of approximately 130,000 clones appear in this sample, over 70% of them only once. The ten top clones hold more than 1.4% of the sample. Sequences were obtained from PBMCs. These receptors were obtained from a woman between 18 and 29 years old in good health and CMV-seronegative.

V usage is TRBV19 and J usage is TRBJ1-2; D call uncertain. Trimming cost V 5 bases and J 4 bases, with 14 bases left between them. The CDR3 is made up of 14 amino acids. CDR1 is LNHDA, CDR2 SQIVND, per germline (reference sequence). DNA for the CDR3: TGTGCCAGTAGTGTTACTGGGCAGAGCTATGGCTACACCTTC. Its translation is CASSVTGQSYGYTF.

This chain connects TRBV30 to TRBJ1-1, with D possibly matching TRBD1 (5 bases). Germline V gene data show CDR1 as GTSNPN and CDR2 as SVGIG (reference sequence). The CDR3 consists of 14 residues. Trimming pared 3 bases from V and 2 bases from J, leaving 13 bases between. Written as DNA, the CDR3 is TGTGCCTGGAGACGGAGGGGTGACAACACTGAAGCTTTCTTT. This translates into CAWRRRGDNTEAFF.

This clone was seen just once. The rearrangement joins TRBV2 to TRBJ2-7, with D unresolved. Trimming removed 3 bases from V and 3 bases from J, with 6 bases in between. Germline V gene data show CDR1 as SNHLY and CDR2 as FYNNEI. The CDR3 extends over 12 amino acids. The CDR3 region is CASSDWHYEQYF. The CDR3 DNA is TGTGCCAGCAGTGATTGGCACTACGAGCAGTACTTC.

The V call is TRBV6-6, the J call TRBJ1-5; D is possibly TRBD1 (5 bases). CDR3 size: 15 residues. V lost 4 bases to trimming and J lost 7 bases, with 17 bases between them. Germline V lookup: CDR1 MNHNY, CDR2 SVGAGI (reference sequence). CDR3 sequence reads: CASSSREGAGQPQHF. The CDR3 DNA is TGTGCCAGCAGTTCCCGGGAGGGAGCAGGGCAGCCCCAGCATTTT.

This rearrangement joins TRBV5-6 to TRBJ2-7; TRBD1 might be the D (5 bases). The CDR3 spans 12 residues. V lost 4 bases and J lost 4, with 9 bases in between. Germline V lookup: CDR1 SGHDT, CDR2 YYEEEE. CDR3 coding DNA: TGTGCCAGCAGCAAGCAGGGTTACGAGCAGTACTTC. Translated: CASSKQGYEQYF.

The chain recombines TRBV6-5 with TRBJ1-4; D perhaps matches TRBD1 (5 bases). CDR3 length: 13 residues. The V end was cut by 8 bases, the J end by 6 bases, with 13 bases between. Germline V gene lookup returns CDR1 MNHEY and CDR2 SVGAGI. The CDR3: CASSEGAYEKLFF. The DNA for the CDR3 is TGTGCCAGCTCAGAAGGGGCGTATGAAAAACTGTTTTTT.

The V call is TRBV2, the J call TRBJ2-7, with 8 bases lining up with TRBD1. CDR1 is SNHLY and CDR2 is FYNNEI in the germline V gene. The CDR3 has 12 residues. J lost 3 bases, V lost 6 bases, and 1 base had no gene match. The CDR3 is CASRGQDYEQYF. The CDR3 bases are TGTGCCAGCAGGGGACAGGACTACGAGCAGTACTTC.

The chain recombines TRBV12-2 with TRBJ2-7; the D call TRBD2 from the table was never checked on the DNA. TRBV12-2 is a documented pseudogene. This CDR3 has 11 residues. The CDR3 bases are TGTGCAAGTCGCTCACCACTTCGAGCTACCTTC. Translation gives CASRSPLRATF.

The table lists this clone with a count of one. The chain carries TRBV9 and TRBJ1-3; D remains ambiguous. The ends were cut back, 4 bases at V and 7 bases at J, with 15 bases in the middle. This CDR3 is 14 amino acids long. Germline CDR1 and CDR2: SGDLS and YYNGEE. CDR3 region: CASSPPASGNTIYF. The CDR3 nucleotides are TGTGCCAGCAGCCCCCCCGCTTCCGGGAACACCATATATTTT.

In nucleotides, the CDR3 is TGTGCCAGCAGCTTAGGATGGCAGGGGCTCATATTAACTGAAGCTTTCTTT. Its protein is CASSLGWQGLILTEAFF. The chain is built from TRBV7-2 and TRBJ1-1; D perhaps matches TRBD1 (6 bases). Deletions cut 1 base from V and 5 bases from J, with 20 bases between. CDR1 is SGHTA and CDR2 is FQGNSA in the germline V gene. This CDR3 region has 17 residues.